These T cell receptor beta chains were read from a single sample in a study of shared clonotypes between healthy human individuals. Profiled with immunoSEQ multiplex PCR; TCRdb holds only in-frame clones, not every one. The repertoire has approximately 2,000,000 clones, roughly 95% of them found once; the top ten carry more than 1.5%. Specimen: naive CD8+ T cells from PBMCs. These receptors were collected from a man aged 18 to 29 in good health. Some clones in this sample may be carry-over from other donors' samples. Each CDR3 is given with its conserved first and last residue. A D gene is named only where the DNA matches it firmly. Expanded clones get a size class; other rows say once, few or many, or leave the size out.

j_gene | d_gene | abundance | v_gene | CDR3nt | CDR3aa
TRBJ2-2 | . | . | TRBV7-9 | TGTGCCAGCTACCTATCCCCTCTCCGGGGGAACACCGGGGAGCTGTTTTTT | CASYLSPLRGNTGELFF
TRBJ2-4 | . | . | TRBV19 | TGTGCCAGTAGTATACAGGGGCTAGCCAAAAACATTCAGTACTTC | CASSIQGLAKNIQYF
TRBJ2-7 | . | . | TRBV7-9 | TGTGCCAGCAGCTTAGGACCAGGCTACGAGCAGTACTTC | CASSLGPGYEQYF
TRBJ2-3 | TRBD2 | . | TRBV27 | TGTGCCAGCAGTTTATGGGGCGGGAGGTTCTTCGCAGATACGCAGTATTTT | CASSLWGGRFFADTQYF
TRBJ2-2 | . | . | TRBV27 | TGTGCCAGCAGTTCAAATACCGAAACCGGGACGCAGGGAGCGGTCGGGGAGCTGTTTTTT | CASSSNTETGTQGAVGELFF
TRBJ1-4 | . | . | TRBV27 | TGTGCCAGCAGTTTTCAGCAGTCTAGGGAAAAACTGTTTTTT | CASSFQQSREKLFF
TRBJ2-7 | . | . | TRBV10-3 | TGTGCCATCGCGGCCGCCCTTGCGTATGAGCAGTACTTC | CAIAAALAYEQYF
TRBJ2-1 | . | . | TRBV7-9 | TGTGCCAGCAGCAGCCACCAGGCGTACAATGAGCAGTTCTTC | CASSSHQAYNEQFF
TRBJ2-3 | TRBD2 | . | TRBV5-1 | TGCGCCAGCCCCTGGCTAGCGGGAGACGATACGCAGTATTTT | CASPWLAGDDTQYF
TRBJ2-1 | TRBD2 | . | TRBV9 | TGTGCCAGCAGCCCCCATCCTAGCGGGATAGGGGATGAGCAGTTCTTC | CASSPHPSGIGDEQFF
TRBJ2-7 | . | . | TRBV10-3 | TGTGCCATCAGTGAGTCGATGTACGAGCAGTACTTC | CAISESMYEQYF
TRBJ1-5 | TRBD1 | . | TRBV10-2 | TGCGCCAGCAGAGGGACAGGGGGCAATCAGCCCCAGCATTTT | CASRGTGGNQPQHF
TRBJ2-5 | TRBD2 | . | TRBV7-9 | TGTGCCAGCAGCTTAGCACGGACTAGCGGAGAGACCCAGTACTTC | CASSLARTSGETQYF
TRBJ2-5 | TRBD1 | . | TRBV4-3 | TGCGCCAGCAGCCAAGATCTTTTTCGGGACAGGGGACGGGAGACCCAGTACTTC | CASSQDLFRDRGRETQYF
TRBJ2-7 | TRBD1 | . | TRBV5-1 | TGCGCCAGCAGCTTAAGTGCAGGGGGTATAACCTACGAGCAGTACTTC | CASSLSAGGITYEQYF
TRBJ2-5 | . | once | TRBV27 | TGTGCCAGCAGTTTTTCGGACGGGCAAGAGACCCAGTACTTC | CASSFSDGQETQYF
TRBJ2-7 | . | . | TRBV9 | TGTGCCAGCAGCACAACGACAGCCCCCGCCTACGAGCAGTACTTC | CASSTTTAPAYEQYF
TRBJ1-5 | TRBD1 | few | TRBV7-9 | TGTGCCAGCAGCTTAACAGGGGATAGCAATCAGCCCCAGCATTTT | CASSLTGDSNQPQHF